What follows are 17 T cell receptor beta chains derived from one specimen sequenced in a study of T cell responses to AZD1222 COVID-19 vaccine. The protocol was immunoSEQ multiplex PCR, while the TCRdb copy is restricted to in-frame clones and leaves out a portion. The sample carries over 200,000 clones, roughly 94% recorded once. This sample comprised peripheral blood, obtained 28 days after the second dose of the MenACWY control vaccine. Receptors originate from an adult who received the MenACWY meningococcal vaccine as a control.

This sequence joins TRBV12-3 or TRBV12-4 and TRBJ1-1; unclear D gene. The CDR3 contains 12 residues. With 6 bases removed from V and 3 bases from J, the gap between germline ends came to 8 bases. The chain's CDR3 is CASSHEYTEAFF. DNA for the CDR3: TGTGCCAGCAGCCATGAATACACTGAAGCTTTCTTT.

J is TRBJ2-3 and V is TRBV4-3; the D is unclear. CDR3 length: 13 amino acids. Germline CDR1 is LGHNA and CDR2 is YSLEER. V lost 0 bases and J lost 8, with 9 bases in between. The CDR3 is CASSQDTRSTQYF. CDR3 nucleotides: TGCGCCAGCAGCCAAGATACGCGGAGTACGCAGTATTTT.

The chain joins TRBV6-5 to TRBJ2-7; the match to TRBD2 covers 9 bases. CDR1 is MNHEY, CDR2 SVGAGI, per germline. This CDR3 comprises 14 residues. J was trimmed by 2 bases and V by 6 bases; bases with no gene match: 5. This chain's CDR3 is CASRETSGTYEQYF. Here the CDR3 DNA reads TGTGCCAGCAGGGAGACTAGCGGAACCTACGAGCAGTACTTC.

The chain joins TRBV2 to TRBJ1-1; 10 bases fit TRBD1. The CDR3 covers 13 residues. Germline-derived CDR1 and CDR2 are SNHLY and FYNNEI. The ends lost 6 bases at V and 5 bases at J; junction bases unmatched: 3. CDR3 bases: TGTGCCAGCAGGGACAGGGGGGGAACTGAAGCTTTCTTT. Amino acids: CASRDRGGTEAFF.

The chain has TRBV7-3 and TRBJ1-1; unclear D gene. Trimming removed 2 bases from V and 4 bases from J, with 8 bases in between. Germline V gives CDR1 SGHTA, CDR2 FQGTGA. This CDR3 contains 13 residues. The CDR3 DNA reads TGTGCCAGCAGCTTATATATAACCACTGAAGCTTTCTTT. Translation: CASSLYITTEAFF.

The V gene is TRBV27, the J gene TRBJ2-1; D gene unclear. CDR1 and CDR2 from the germline V gene are MNHEY and SMNVEV (reference sequence). The CDR3 runs 14 residues. Trimming removed 8 bases at V and 9 bases at J, with 20 bases between. The DNA for the CDR3 is TGTGCCAGCGCCTGGCGCCGCCTTACATCTGAGCAGTTCTTC. It encodes CASAWRRLTSEQFF.

The rearrangement links TRBV7-8 to TRBJ2-7; 7 bases line up with TRBD1. CDR3 length equals 11 residues. The V gene's germline CDR1 is SGHVS and CDR2 FQNEAQ. Trimming removed 5 bases from V and 12 bases from J; junction bases left unmatched: 7. The CDR3, as DNA: TGTGCCAGCAGCCAAACGGACAGGATGTACTTC. It translates to CASSQTDRMYF.

This clone came up once. The rearrangement links TRBV9 to TRBJ1-4, with D possibly being TRBD1 (5 bases). There are 18 residues in the CDR3. Deletions cut 0 bases from V and 1 base from J, with 16 bases between. From germline, CDR1 is SGDLS and CDR2 YYNGEE. The CDR3 region has the DNA TGTGCCAGCAGCGTAGAAGGGGTCTATAAAGGAACTAATGAAAAACTGTTTTTT. Its translation: CASSVEGVYKGTNEKLFF. Full variable domain (missing parts from reference TRBV9 and TRBJ1-4): DSGVTQTPKHLITATGQRVTLRCSPRSGDLSVYWYQQSLDQGLQFLIQYYNGEERAKGNILERFSAQQFPDLHSELNLSSLELGDSALYFCASSVEGVYKGTNEKLFFGSGTQLSVL.

This clone was found once. This chain links TRBV29-1 with TRBJ2-2, with D maybe TRBD2 (5 bases). Germline loops: CDR1 SQVTM, CDR2 ANQGSEA. Trimming removed 5 bases at V and 5 bases at J, with 12 bases between. This CDR3 region has 13 residues. CDR3: CSVFLPGTGELFF. The CDR3 nucleotides are TGCAGCGTTTTTCTACCGGGGACCGGGGAGCTGTTTTTT.

V gene TRBV7-9 combines with J gene TRBJ1-6; 8 nucleotides align to TRBD1. This CDR3 spans 15 amino acids. The V segment lost 5 bases and the J segment 5 bases; nucleotides outside the gene matches: 5. Germline V gene sequence: CDR1 SEHNR, CDR2 FQNEAQ (reference sequence). CDR3 bases: TGTGCCAGCAGCCACGGACAGGGAGATAATTCACCCCTCCACTTT. It translates to CASSHGQGDNSPLHF. Complete variable domain (other parts from reference TRBV7-9 and TRBJ1-6): DTGVSQNPRHKITKRGQNVTFRCDPISEHNRLYWYRQTLGQGPEFLTYFQNEAQLEKSRLLSDRFSAERPKGSFSTLEIQRTEQGDSAMYLCASSHGQGDNSPLHFGNGTRLTVT.

The V call is TRBV5-1, the J call TRBJ1-1; TRBD1 might be the D (5 bases). Germline V gene sequence: CDR1 SGHRS, CDR2 YFSETQ. Trimming left V 1 base short and J 1 base short, with 8 bases between. The CDR3 is made up of 14 amino acids. For the CDR3, the DNA is TGCGCCAGCAGCTTGTCGACAGCGAACACTGAAGCTTTCTTT. Protein: CASSLSTANTEAFF.

The gene calls are TRBV7-3 and TRBJ2-1, with D unresolved. Trimming stripped 1 base from V and 0 bases from J, with 7 bases between. Germline CDR1 SGHTA, CDR2 FQGTGA. The CDR3 has 15 amino acids. The CDR3: CASSLIASSYNEQFF. The CDR3 nucleotides read TGTGCCAGCAGCTTAATCGCTAGCTCCTACAATGAGCAGTTCTTC.

The chain carries TRBV5-1 and TRBJ2-1; TRBD2 might be the D (5 bases). The CDR3 runs to 14 residues. The germline gives CDR1 SGHRS, CDR2 YFSETQ. The germline V and J ends were trimmed by 2 bases and 5 bases, with 11 bases remaining between them. CDR3 loop: CASSLREGNNEQFF. The CDR3, as DNA: TGCGCCAGCAGCTTACGTGAGGGAAACAATGAGCAGTTCTTC.

In nucleotides, the CDR3 is TGTGCCAGCAGTTCCCCCCGCGAGCAGTACTTC. Amino acid sequence: CASSSPREQYF. The chain is built from TRBV28 and TRBJ2-7; D not resolved. CDR3 length: 11 amino acids. The V and J ends lost 4 bases and 6 bases respectively, with 7 bases between them. CDR1 is MDHEN, CDR2 SYDVKM, per germline.

The chain has TRBV28 and TRBJ1-5; 7 bases fit TRBD1. This CDR3 contains 14 residues. The ends lost 2 bases at V and 5 bases at J; junction bases unmatched: 3. Germline V gives CDR1 MDHEN, CDR2 SYDVKM. The CDR3 nucleotides read TGTGCCAGCAGTTTACAGGGGGAGTATCAGCCCCAGCATTTT. Translating gives CASSLQGEYQPQHF. Supplemented by reference TRBV28 and TRBJ1-5, the full variable domain reads DVKVTQSSRYLVKRTGEKVFLECVQDMDHENMFWYRQDPGLGLRLIYFSYDVKMKEKGDIPEGYSVSREKKERFSLILESASTNQTSMYLCASSLQGEYQPQHFGDGTRLSIL.

The chain has TRBV7-9 and TRBJ2-4, with D perhaps matching TRBD2 (6 bases). Germline CDR1 reads SEHNR; CDR2 reads FQNEAQ (reference sequence). The CDR3 is 13 amino acids. Trimming stripped 4 bases from V and 13 bases from J, with 17 bases between. Here the CDR3 DNA reads TGTGCCAGCAGCTCAGGGACTGTCCCCGAACAGTACTTC. Translation gives CASSSGTVPEQYF.

The chain carries TRBV7-9 and TRBJ1-1, with D hard to call. V was clipped by 3 bases and J by 8 bases, with 10 bases between them. There are 12 residues in the CDR3. Germline lookup yields CDR1 SEHNR and CDR2 FQNEAQ (reference sequence). The CDR3 loop reads CASSLDPLEAFF. CDR3 nucleotides: TGTGCCAGCAGCTTGGACCCTTTGGAAGCTTTCTTT.